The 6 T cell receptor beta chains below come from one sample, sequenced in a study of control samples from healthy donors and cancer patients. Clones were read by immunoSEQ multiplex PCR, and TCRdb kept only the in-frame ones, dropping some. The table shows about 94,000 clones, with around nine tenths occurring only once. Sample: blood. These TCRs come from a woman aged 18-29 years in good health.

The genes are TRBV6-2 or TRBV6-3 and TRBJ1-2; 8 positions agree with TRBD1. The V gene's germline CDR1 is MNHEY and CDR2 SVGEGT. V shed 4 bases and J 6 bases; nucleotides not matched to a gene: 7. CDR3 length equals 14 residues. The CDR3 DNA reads TGTGCCAGCAGTTTCTTTGACAGGGGAGATGGCTACACCTTC. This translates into CASSFFDRGDGYTF.

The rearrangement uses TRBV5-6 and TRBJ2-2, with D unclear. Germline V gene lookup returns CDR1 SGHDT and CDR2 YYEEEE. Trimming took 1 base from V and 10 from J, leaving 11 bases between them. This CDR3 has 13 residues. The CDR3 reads CASSLYNRAELFF. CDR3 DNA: TGTGCCAGCAGCTTGTACAATCGGGCGGAGCTGTTTTTT. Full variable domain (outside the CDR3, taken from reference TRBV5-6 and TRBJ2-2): DAGVTQSPTHLIKTRGQQVTLRCSPKSGHDTVSWYQQALGQGPQFIFQYYEEEERQRGNFPDRFSGHQFPNYSSELNVNALLLGDSALYLCASSLYNRAELFFGEGSRLTVL.

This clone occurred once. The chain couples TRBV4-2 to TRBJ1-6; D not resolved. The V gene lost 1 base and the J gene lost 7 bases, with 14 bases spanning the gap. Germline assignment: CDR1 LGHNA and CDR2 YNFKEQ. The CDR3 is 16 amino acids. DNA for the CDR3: TGTGCCAGCAGCCAAGGGGCCCGGACCGCGAATTCACCCCTCCACTTT. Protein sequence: CASSQGARTANSPLHF.

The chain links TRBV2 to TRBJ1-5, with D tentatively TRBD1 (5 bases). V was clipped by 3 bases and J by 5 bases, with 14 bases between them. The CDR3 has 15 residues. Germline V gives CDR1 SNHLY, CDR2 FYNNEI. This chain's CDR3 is CASSELWGGDQPQHF. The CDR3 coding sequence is TGTGCCAGCAGTGAGCTTTGGGGCGGAGATCAGCCCCAGCATTTT.

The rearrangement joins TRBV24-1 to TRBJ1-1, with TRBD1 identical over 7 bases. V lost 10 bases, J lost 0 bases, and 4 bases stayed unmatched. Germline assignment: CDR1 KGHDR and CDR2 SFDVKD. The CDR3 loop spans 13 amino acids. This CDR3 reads CATSTGMNTEAFF. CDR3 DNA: TGTGCCACTTCGACAGGGATGAACACTGAAGCTTTCTTT.

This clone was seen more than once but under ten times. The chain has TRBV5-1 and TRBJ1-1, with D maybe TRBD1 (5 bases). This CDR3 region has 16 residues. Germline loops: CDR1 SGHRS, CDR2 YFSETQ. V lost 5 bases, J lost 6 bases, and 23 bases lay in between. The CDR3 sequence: CASSGDAGLGNPEAFF. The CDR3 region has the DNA TGCGCCAGCAGTGGTGATGCGGGACTCGGGAATCCTGAAGCTTTCTTT.